A selection of T cell receptor beta chains follows, all from one sample in a study of early T cells in non-severe SARS-CoV-2 infection. TCRdb reanalysed the 5' RACE reads using MiXCR and keeps one entry per CDR3 protein. The sample holds about 63,000 distinct CDR3 sequences, 10% to 15% seen once. The sample comprised whole blood. These receptors all come from an adult who was a healthcare worker with PCR-confirmed SARS-CoV-2 infection or an uninfected control (not recorded which). Both conserved end residues are part of each CDR3. Fields, in order: D gene, clone size, V gene, J gene, CDR3 protein, CDR3 DNA. The D gene is left open where the match is weak. Size is stated for part of the rows, as once, few or many counts, or as a class when the clone is expanded.

D gene: NA; clone size: many; V gene: TRBV19; J gene: TRBJ2-3; CDR3 protein: CASTMGAASTDTQYF; CDR3 DNA: TGTGCCAGTACCATGGGAGCGGCTAGCACAGATACGCAGTATTTT
D gene: NA; clone size: few; V gene: TRBV20-1; J gene: TRBJ1-1; CDR3 protein: CSARARQANTEAFF; CDR3 DNA: TGCAGTGCTAGAGCGAGGCAGGCGAACACTGAAGCTTTCTTT
D gene: NA; clone size: NA; V gene: TRBV10-3; J gene: TRBJ1-2; CDR3 protein: CAINNRDGYTF; CDR3 DNA: TGTGCCATCAACAACAGGGATGGCTACACCTTC
D gene: NA; clone size: many; V gene: TRBV29-1; J gene: TRBJ2-2; CDR3 protein: CSAKGQTGELFF; CDR3 DNA: TGCAGCGCAAAAGGGCAGACCGGGGAGCTGTTTTTT
D gene: NA; clone size: few; V gene: TRBV6-2/TRBV6-3; J gene: TRBJ2-1; CDR3 protein: CASSSLRGGPYNEQFF; CDR3 DNA: TGTGCCAGCAGTTCCTTGAGGGGGGGGCCCTACAATGAGCAGTTCTTC
D gene: NA; clone size: NA; V gene: TRBV27; J gene: TRBJ2-3; CDR3 protein: CASSFSVSTDTQYF; CDR3 DNA: TGTGCCAGCAGTTTTTCGGTCAGCACAGATACGCAGTATTTT
D gene: NA; clone size: few; V gene: TRBV6-2/TRBV6-3; J gene: TRBJ1-5; CDR3 protein: CASSYSGTADQPQHF; CDR3 DNA: TGTGCCAGCAGTTACTCGGGGACCGCCGATCAGCCCCAGCATTTT
D gene: NA; clone size: many; V gene: TRBV30; J gene: TRBJ1-5; CDR3 protein: CAWSGQANQPQHF; CDR3 DNA: TGTGCCTGGAGTGGACAGGCTAATCAGCCCCAGCATTTT
D gene: NA; clone size: many; V gene: TRBV5-1; J gene: TRBJ1-6; CDR3 protein: CASSLGTENSPLHF; CDR3 DNA: TGCGCCAGCAGCTTGGGGACAGAGAATTCACCCCTCCACTTT
D gene: NA; clone size: NA; V gene: TRBV3-1; J gene: TRBJ2-3; CDR3 protein: CASAGSDTQYF; CDR3 DNA: TGTGCCAGCGCTGGGTCAGATACGCAGTATTTT
D gene: NA; clone size: NA; V gene: TRBV9; J gene: TRBJ1-2; CDR3 protein: CASSVDGRGHGYTF; CDR3 DNA: TGTGCCAGCAGCGTAGATGGCAGGGGCCATGGCTACACCTTC
D gene: TRBD1; clone size: NA; V gene: TRBV4-3; J gene: TRBJ2-7; CDR3 protein: CASSERQGSAYEQYF; CDR3 DNA: TGCGCCAGCAGCGAGAGACAGGGGTCAGCCTACGAGCAGTACTTC
D gene: NA; clone size: many; V gene: TRBV6-6; J gene: TRBJ1-5; CDR3 protein: CASSYGGRNQPQHF; CDR3 DNA: TGTGCCAGCAGTTACGGTGGTCGTAATCAGCCCCAGCATTTT
D gene: NA; clone size: many; V gene: TRBV6-5; J gene: TRBJ2-5; CDR3 protein: CASSEGRTVYNF; CDR3 DNA: TGTGCCAGCAGCGAGGGGAGGACAGTCTATAACTTC
D gene: NA; clone size: many; V gene: TRBV2; J gene: TRBJ1-1; CDR3 protein: CASSPFGADSLAFF; CDR3 DNA: TGTGCCAGCAGCCCCTTCGGGGCAGATTCCTTAGCTTTCTTT
D gene: TRBD1; clone size: few; V gene: TRBV10-2; J gene: TRBJ2-3; CDR3 protein: CASSERVGRGPADTQYF; CDR3 DNA: TGCGCCAGCAGTGAGAGAGTTGGCAGGGGGCCGGCAGATACGCAGTATTTT
D gene: TRBD2; clone size: many; V gene: TRBV6-1; J gene: TRBJ2-1; CDR3 protein: CASSEGRLAGIDNEQFF; CDR3 DNA: TGTGCCAGCAGTGAAGGAAGACTAGCGGGGATCGACAATGAGCAGTTCTTC
D gene: NA; clone size: many; V gene: TRBV7-9; J gene: TRBJ1-5; CDR3 protein: CASSRSAGSQPQHF; CDR3 DNA: TGTGCCAGCAGCCGATCAGCCGGGAGTCAGCCCCAGCATTTT
D gene: NA; clone size: many; V gene: TRBV7-9; J gene: TRBJ1-5; CDR3 protein: CASSLDYIPPGNQPQHF; CDR3 DNA: TGTGCCAGCAGCTTAGATTACATCCCTCCGGGCAATCAGCCCCAGCATTTT